This TCR beta chain was observed in a study of cytomegalovirus exposure and HLA in healthy donors. Whole-study context: Earlier findings included roughly 120 million unique TCR beta sequences obtained from approximately 170 million T cells. Study outcomes and limitations: As immune exposure information, only CMV serostatus was available.

PCR was performed using 60 Vbeta and 13 Jbeta primers. Measured with immunoSEQ multiplex PCR; TCRdb has only the in-frame clones, and not every one. This table has roughly 240,000 clones, 82% appearing once. The table lists this clone with a count of one. Its antigen is undetermined. Trimming pared 9 bases from V and 4 bases from J, leaving 15 bases between. Germline V CDR1 and CDR2: MNHEY, SMNVEV (reference sequence). CDR3 length: 13 residues. The TCR comes from a woman aged 40-49 years in good health and CMV-seropositive. The sequencing input was PBMCs. V and J are TRBV27 and TRBJ1-1, with a tentative D call TRBD1 (6 bases). For the CDR3, the DNA is TGTGCCAGTTCAGGGGTGGTAGGCACTGAAGCTTTCTTT. Encoded protein: CASSGVVGTEAFF.